The clone carrying this TCR beta chain appeared once. Its antigen remains unknown. With cryopreserved PBMCs as the source, roughly 1.8 micrograms of genomic DNA went to TCR beta libraries. TCRdb's table, derived via immunoSEQ multiplex PCR, lists solely in-frame clones and lacks some. This table has over 100,000 clones, roughly 85% appearing once. This record comes from a study of cytotoxic CD8 clonotypes in ibrutinib-treated CLL. Study details: Mean values per sample were around 250,000 productive templates and 75,000 to 100,000 productive rearrangements. Broader study findings: At ibrutinib response, clonality increased, and at progression it declined back toward baseline.

The TCR originated in a human donor with chronic lymphocytic leukemia. The input for sequencing was PBMCs, taken after 24 months of ibrutinib treatment.

Written as DNA, the CDR3 is TGTGCCAGCAGGAGGACTAGCGGGAGTGTCTACGAGCAGTACTTC. Translating gives CASRRTSGSVYEQYF. V usage is TRBV28 and J usage is TRBJ2-7; 13 bases line up with TRBD2. CDR3 size: 15 residues. The germline CDR1 and CDR2 sequences are MDHEN and SYDVKM. The V segment lost 6 bases and the J segment 3 bases; nucleotides outside the gene matches: 5.